The 21 T cell receptor beta chains given below trace back to one sample, sequenced in a study of blood T cell repertoires in COVID-19. Measured with immunoSEQ multiplex PCR; TCRdb has only the in-frame clones, and not every one. The sample has 300,000 to 350,000 clones; approximately 88% are singletons. The specimen sequenced was peripheral blood. These TCRs come from a woman aged 25 to 39 with COVID-19, enrolled during active disease.

The genes are TRBV7-9 and TRBJ2-3; 7 nucleotides align to TRBD1. Germline assignment: CDR1 SEHNR and CDR2 FQNEAQ (reference sequence). CDR3 length: 16 residues. J gave up 4 bases and V 5 bases, and 12 bases lay outside the gene matches. CDR3 amino acids: CASSPTFAGTADTQYF. CDR3 nucleotide sequence: TGTGCCAGCAGCCCCACATTCGCCGGGACAGCAGATACGCAGTATTTT. The entire variable domain, with the rest obtained from reference TRBV7-9 and TRBJ2-3, is as follows: DTGVSQNPRHKITKRGQNVTFRCDPISEHNRLYWYRQTLGQGPEFLTYFQNEAQLEKSRLLSDRFSAERPKGSFSTLEIQRTEQGDSAMYLCASSPTFAGTADTQYFGPGTRLTVL.

A few counts support this clone. The chain combines TRBV19 with TRBJ1-2; 7 nucleotides align to TRBD1. Germline V lookup: CDR1 LNHDA, CDR2 SQIVND (reference sequence). CDR3 length equals 14 residues. V was clipped by 4 bases and J by 3 bases; unmatched bases: 5. The CDR3 nucleotides are TGTGCCAGTAGTAGCGTTGGGACAGACTATGGCTACACCTTC. This codes for CASSSVGTDYGYTF.

The gene calls are TRBV5-1 and TRBJ1-4; D remains ambiguous. The CDR3 runs to 15 residues. CDR1 SGHRS and CDR2 YFSETQ come from the germline V gene. V gave up 4 bases and J gave up 0 bases, with 10 bases separating them. CDR3 in DNA: TGCGCCAGCAGCCACGAACACCCAACTAATGAAAAACTGTTTTTT. Amino acid sequence: CASSHEHPTNEKLFF.

The chain has TRBV27 and TRBJ1-5, with 9 bases lining up with TRBD1. The CDR3 sequence is 16 residues long. The germline V gene encodes CDR1 MNHEY and CDR2 SMNVEV (reference sequence). V gave up 6 bases and J gave up 2 bases; unmatched junction bases: 8. DNA of the CDR3: TGTGCCAGCAGCAGAATGGGGACAGGGCGCAATCAGCCCCAGCATTTT. Translated, it gives CASSRMGTGRNQPQHF.

This chain connects TRBV9 to TRBJ1-1; 7 nucleotides line up with TRBD1. The V gene's germline CDR1 is SGDLS and CDR2 YYNGEE. The length of the CDR3 is 13 residues. Germline trimming cut 0 bases from V and 11 bases from J; bases unmatched to any gene: 7. CDR3 protein: CASSVGTGAAAFF. In DNA form, the CDR3 reads TGTGCCAGCAGCGTAGGTACAGGGGCGGCGGCTTTCTTT.

This clone was observed a single time. The chain uses TRBV7-8 and TRBJ1-5; D remains unclear. Trimming left V 5 bases short and J 5 bases short, with 10 bases between. The CDR3 totals 13 residues. CDR1 is SGHVS and CDR2 is FQNEAQ in the germline V gene. DNA for the CDR3: TGTGCCAGCAGCCCGTACCAGGATCAGCCCCAGCATTTT. Amino acids: CASSPYQDQPQHF. Based on the CDR3 plus reference TRBV7-8 and TRBJ1-5, the full variable domain is GAGVSQSPRYKVAKRGQDVALRCDPISGHVSLFWYQQALGQGPEFLTYFQNEAQLDKSGLPSDRFFAERPEGSVSTLKIQRTQQEDSAVYLCASSPYQDQPQHFGDGTRLSIL.

J is TRBJ2-3 and V is TRBV9; 7 nucleotides match TRBD1. Germline V gives CDR1 SGDLS, CDR2 YYNGEE. After removal of 0 bases from V and 4 bases from J, the junction contained 5 bases not matched to a gene. The CDR3 is made up of 15 amino acids. As DNA, the CDR3 is TGTGCCAGCAGCGTAGAGGGGGCAGGTGCAGATACGCAGTATTTT. Translating it yields CASSVEGAGADTQYF.

The V and J genes are TRBV4-1 and TRBJ2-2; D might be TRBD2 (5 bases). Germline CDR1 reads MGHRA; CDR2 reads YSYEKL. This CDR3 has 14 residues. Trimming cost V 8 bases and J 0 bases, with 10 bases left between them. DNA for the CDR3: TGCGCCAGCTGCAGACTACCGAACACCGGGGAGCTGTTTTTT. Translated, it gives CASCRLPNTGELFF.

The genes are TRBV21-1 and TRBJ1-2. TRBV21-1 has pseudogene status. CDR3 length: 16 amino acids. The CDR3 DNA reads as TGTGCCAGCAGCAAACTCCGAGGCCCTTGGTGGCATGGCTACACCTTC. Amino acids: CASSKLRGPWWHGYTF.

V is TRBV14 and J is TRBJ2-5, with a possible D match to TRBD1 (6 bases). V lost 6 bases and J lost 11, with 16 bases in between. The V gene's germline CDR1 is SGHDN and CDR2 FVKESK. The CDR3 sequence is 12 residues long. In DNA, the CDR3 is TGTGCCAGCAGGCGTGGTGGGGGCCTTCAGTACTTC. This encodes CASRRGGGLQYF.

This clone occurred once. V gene TRBV7-3 combines with J gene TRBJ2-6; TRBD1 matches 7 bases. With V trimmed by 3 bases and J by 0 bases, 2 bases remained unmatched. Germline V gene sequence: CDR1 SGHTA, CDR2 FQGTGA. The CDR3 has 16 amino acids. The CDR3 reads CASSFGTASGANVLTF. CDR3 nucleotides: TGTGCCAGCAGCTTCGGGACAGCCTCTGGGGCCAACGTCCTGACTTTC.

Here the CDR3 DNA reads TGTGCCAGCAGCTTGGGGGGGACTGCCTACAATGAGCAGTTCTTC. Protein product: CASSLGGTAYNEQFF. The V call is TRBV5-5, the J call TRBJ2-1; a weak D match, TRBD2 (6 bases). The V gene lost 0 bases and the J gene lost 2 bases, with 9 bases spanning the gap. The CDR3 totals 15 residues. Per germline, CDR1 SGHKS and CDR2 YYEKEE (reference sequence).

This clone was seen a single time. J is TRBJ1-1 and V is TRBV7-9; 8 nucleotides line up with TRBD1. The germline V gene encodes CDR1 SEHNR and CDR2 FQNEAQ (reference sequence). The J segment lost 10 bases and the V segment lost 5 bases, leaving 6 bases of the junction unmatched. The CDR3 is made up of 12 amino acids. CDR3 region: CASSQGTGGAFF. The CDR3 DNA reads as TGTGCCAGCAGCCAAGGGACAGGTGGAGCTTTCTTT.

The chain carries TRBV4-1 and TRBJ2-1; perhaps TRBD2 as D (6 bases). Germline lookup yields CDR1 MGHRA and CDR2 YSYEKL. Trimming took off 4 bases at V and 8 bases at J, with 12 bases between the two ends. The CDR3 extends over 13 amino acids. CDR3 coding DNA: TGCGCCAGCAGCCGGGGGACTTGGGATGAGCAGTTCTTC. It encodes CASSRGTWDEQFF.

This clone was observed a few times. CDR3 sequence (DNA): TGTGCCAGCAGTTCAGACAGGGGAGCTAATCAGCCCCAGCATTTT. Translated: CASSSDRGANQPQHF. The gene calls are TRBV6-5 and TRBJ1-5; the match to TRBD1 covers 8 bases. The V and J ends lost 4 bases and 4 bases, in that order; junction bases with no gene match: 6. CDR3 length equals 15 residues. The germline gives CDR1 MNHEY, CDR2 SVGAGI.

This clone was seen a handful of times. The V and J genes are TRBV18 and TRBJ2-3; TRBD2 agrees at 10 bases. V lost 3 bases and J lost 3; bases outside the gene matches: 6. Germline V gene data show CDR1 as KGHSH and CDR2 as LQKENI. The length of the CDR3 is 16 residues. The CDR3 nucleotides are TGTGCCAGCTCACCTGCACTAGCGGGGTCAACAGATACGCAGTATTTT. Its protein product is CASSPALAGSTDTQYF.

This chain connects TRBV10-2 to TRBJ2-7; D remains unclear. Looked up from germline, CDR1 is WSHSY and CDR2 is SAAADI. The CDR3 sequence is 13 residues long. The V gene lost 4 bases and the J gene lost 6 bases, with 13 bases spanning the gap. The CDR3 nucleotides are TGCGCCAGCAGTGTGGGTGGCCGAGGCGAGCAGTACGTC. It translates to CASSVGGRGEQYV.

This chain joins TRBV4-1 and TRBJ1-2; D is unclear. Trimming shortened V by 1 base and J by 8 bases, and 14 bases separated the two germline ends. Germline CDR1 reads MGHRA; CDR2 reads YSYEKL. This CDR3 region has 14 residues. This CDR3 is CASSQGWQAEGYTF. For the CDR3, the DNA is TGCGCCAGCAGCCAAGGCTGGCAGGCAGAGGGCTACACCTTC.

CDR3 in amino acids: CASGGSGNTIYF. The CDR3 region has the DNA TGTGCCTCGGGAGGGTCGGGAAACACCATATATTTT. The chain joins TRBV10-3 to TRBJ1-3; no reliable D call. The CDR3 has 12 amino acids. The germline gives CDR1 ENHRY, CDR2 SYGVKD. Trimming removed 11 bases at V and 4 bases at J, with 12 bases between.

The chain uses TRBV13 and TRBJ2-3; D possibly corresponds to TRBD2 (5 bases). The germline V and J ends were trimmed by 9 bases and 7 bases, with 17 bases remaining between them. The CDR3 is made up of 13 amino acids. The germline V gene has CDR1 PRHDT and CDR2 FYEKMQ (reference sequence). The chain's CDR3 is CASTTSGSYTQYF. The CDR3 bases are TGTGCCAGTACGACCTCGGGGTCGTATACGCAGTATTTT.

This clone was counted only a few times. This sequence joins TRBV20-1 and TRBJ2-1; TRBD1 aligns across 8 bases. Germline-derived CDR1 and CDR2 are DFQATT and SNEGSKA (reference sequence). The CDR3 length is 11 residues. V lost 5 bases, J lost 14 bases, and 8 bases stayed unmatched. This CDR3 is CSAWRPTGEFF. The CDR3, as DNA: TGCAGTGCTTGGCGCCCGACAGGGGAGTTCTTC.